This T cell receptor beta chain was recovered during a study of blood T cell repertoires in COVID-19 (dated by TCRdb to between 2020 and 2021). About the investigation overall: Samples from collaborators originated in the United States, Italy and Spain and spanned both the acute and convalescent phases of COVID-19. The material from the prospective study consisted of cDNA or gDNA derived from T cells, B-cell-depleted T cells, or PBMCs. Where available, HLA class I and class II types were taken from metadata supplied by the sample provider and were not determined by assay-based typing. A freely available public database, intended as a resource for researchers studying the immune response to SARS-CoV-2, is where the repertoires were released. The samples were drawn from the first 160 participants of the ongoing ImmuneRACE study and from 1,254 subjects provided by 6 global collaborators. Deeply sampled blood TCRbeta repertoires from subjects exposed to, actively infected with, or recovered from COVID-19 were included in the dataset. Sample metadata almost always included a de-identified subject ID, COVID-19 status, age in years and sex. Study-wide conclusions, independent of this receptor: The quantity of clinical and demographic metadata differed by source and by participant and was supplied without curation.

Including cysteine and phenylalanine, the CDR3 has 15 amino acids. Kept here is only the CDR3 DNA, which spans 45 bases and is read in frame from base 1. The germline ends are 14 bases apart after V is trimmed by 3 bases and J by 3 bases. The germline V gene gives CDR1 as KGHSH and CDR2 as LQKENI. Concerning this clone itself: The antigen it binds to is not known. No much larger clonotype is one base removed from it; base qualities were not supplied.

A second Seattle source provided samples from volunteer blood donors who had recovered from COVID-19. The collaborating institutions used their own protocols to collect whole blood in K2EDTA tubes. Collaborator samples were shipped for TCRbeta analysis as frozen whole blood, isolated PBMCs, or DNA extracted from either sample type. The immunoSEQ Assay, a bias-controlled multiplex PCR, was used to amplify TCRbeta CDR3 regions from genomic DNA. The published analysis was carried out like this. The number of nucleated cells in each sample was estimated by amplification of reference gene primers within the assay. To quantify the absolute abundance of each unique TCRbeta CDR3 rearrangement, sequence reads were collapsed and filtered. For each sample, productive Simpson clonality was calculated as the square root of Simpson's diversity index across productive rearrangements. As stored in TCRdb, this immuneACCESS dataset retains in-frame rearrangements with V and J assigned. A fraction of the clones does not appear; measured against another copy, unresolved V genes explain less than half of the discrepancy, and the remainder lacks a known reason. Clone size and the V and J calls come from that table; the DNA yielded D and trimming. The sample table records some 250,000 clones; roughly 87% of these occur just once. The ten largest clones capture around 7.8% of the sample.

The clonotype comes from a man aged 55 to 70 who had recovered from COVID-19. The sample taken for sequencing was peripheral blood. This chain is built from TRBV18 and TRBJ1-2; the D segment could be TRBD1, given 6 matching bases. The CDR3 has the sequence CASSPDSSRHYGYTF. The DNA is TGTGCCAGCTCACCGGACAGCTCTCGTCACTATGGCTACACCTTC. The reference TRBV18 and TRBJ1-2 proteins fill in what lies around the CDR3, so the full variable domain reads NAGVMQNPRHLVRRRGQEARLRCSPMKGHSHVYWYRQLPEEGLKFMVYLQKENIIDESGMPKERFSAEFPKEGPSILRIQQVVRGDSAAYFCASSPDSSRHYGYTFGSGTRLTVV.